The sequence of this TCR beta chain was determined in a study of CD8 T cells in Susac syndrome. The sequenced target, TCR beta, came from blood CD8+ and CD4+ T cells. Through negative isolation, CD4+ and CD8+ T cells were obtained, while TEMRA cells were enriched using FACS. With random hexamers, roughly 0.5 to 1 ug RNA was reverse transcribed. Multiplex immunoSEQ PCR targeted 54 Vbeta and 13 Jbeta TCR beta segments. TCRdb reanalysed the immunoSEQ multiplex PCR reads using MiXCR and keeps one entry per CDR3 protein. The data hold roughly 130,000 distinct CDR3 sequences, with around 94% observed a single time. The CDR3 extends over 12 amino acids. Germline V gene data show CDR1 as SQVTM and CDR2 as ANQGSEA. Trimming removed 5 bases at V and 6 bases at J, with 13 bases between.

The chain links TRBV29-1 to TRBJ1-2; tentatively, D is TRBD1 (5 bases). This TCR was recovered from a human donor with multiple sclerosis. Sequencing used CD4+ T cells from PBMCs. The CDR3 sequence: CSVNRGLDGYTF. The DNA for the CDR3 is TGCAGCGTTAATAGGGGTCTGGATGGCTACACCTTC.